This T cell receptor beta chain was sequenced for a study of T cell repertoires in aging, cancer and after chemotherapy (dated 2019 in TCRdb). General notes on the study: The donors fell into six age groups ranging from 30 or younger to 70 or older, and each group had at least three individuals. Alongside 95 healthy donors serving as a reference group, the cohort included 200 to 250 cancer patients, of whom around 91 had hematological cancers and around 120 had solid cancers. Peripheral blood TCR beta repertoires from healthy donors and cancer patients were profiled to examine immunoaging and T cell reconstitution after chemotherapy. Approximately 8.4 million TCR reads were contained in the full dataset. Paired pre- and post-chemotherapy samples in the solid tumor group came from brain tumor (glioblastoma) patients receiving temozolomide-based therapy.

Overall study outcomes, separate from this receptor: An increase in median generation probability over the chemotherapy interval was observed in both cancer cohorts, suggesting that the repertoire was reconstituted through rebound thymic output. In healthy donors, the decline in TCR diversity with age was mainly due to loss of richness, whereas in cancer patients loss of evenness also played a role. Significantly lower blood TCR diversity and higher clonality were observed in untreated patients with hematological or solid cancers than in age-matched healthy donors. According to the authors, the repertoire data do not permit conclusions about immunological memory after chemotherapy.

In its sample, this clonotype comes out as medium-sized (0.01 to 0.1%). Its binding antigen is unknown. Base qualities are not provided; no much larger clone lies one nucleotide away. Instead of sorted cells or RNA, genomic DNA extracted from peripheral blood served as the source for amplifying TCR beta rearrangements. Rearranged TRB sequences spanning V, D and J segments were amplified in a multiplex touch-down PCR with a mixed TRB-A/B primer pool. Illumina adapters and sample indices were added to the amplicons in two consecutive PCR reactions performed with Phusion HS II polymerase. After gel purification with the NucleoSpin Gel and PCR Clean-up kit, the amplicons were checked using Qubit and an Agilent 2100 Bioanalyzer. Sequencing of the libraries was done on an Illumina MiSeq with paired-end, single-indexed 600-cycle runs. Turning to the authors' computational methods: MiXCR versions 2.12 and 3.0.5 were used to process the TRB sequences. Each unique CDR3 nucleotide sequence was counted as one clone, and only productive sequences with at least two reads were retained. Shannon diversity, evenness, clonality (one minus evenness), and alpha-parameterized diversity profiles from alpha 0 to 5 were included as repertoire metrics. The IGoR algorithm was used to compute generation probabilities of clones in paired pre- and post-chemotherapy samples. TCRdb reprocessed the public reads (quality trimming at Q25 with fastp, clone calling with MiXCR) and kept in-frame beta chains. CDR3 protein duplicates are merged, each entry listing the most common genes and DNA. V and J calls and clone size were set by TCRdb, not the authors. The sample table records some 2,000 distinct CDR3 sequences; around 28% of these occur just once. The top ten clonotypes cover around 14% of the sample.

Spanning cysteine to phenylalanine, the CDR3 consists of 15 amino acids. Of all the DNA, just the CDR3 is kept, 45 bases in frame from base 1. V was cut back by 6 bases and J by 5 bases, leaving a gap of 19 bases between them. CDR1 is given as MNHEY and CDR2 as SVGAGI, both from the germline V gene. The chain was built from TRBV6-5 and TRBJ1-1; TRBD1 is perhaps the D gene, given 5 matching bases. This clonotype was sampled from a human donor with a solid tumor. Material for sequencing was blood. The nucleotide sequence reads TGTGCCAGCAGCTATTCACGGGGGTTGGGGACTGAAGCTTTCTTT. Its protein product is CASSYSRGLGTEAFF.